This record looks at one TCR beta chain sequence and its context. Its target is not known. CDR3 length equals 12 residues. V lost 1 base and J lost 4, with 4 bases in between. Looked up from germline, CDR1 is SEHNR and CDR2 is FQNEAQ (reference sequence). The entry originates in a study of shared clonotypes between healthy human individuals. Naive CD8 cells, CD45RO-negative and positively selected for CCR7, excluded terminally differentiated effector memory CD45RA+ cells. Produced via immunoSEQ multiplex PCR; TCRdb's table is partial and in-frame only. The sample has 660,000 or so clones, approximately 96% seen once. Overall study findings and caveats: Sample collection involved blood only; tissue repertoires are likely different. A handful of donors showed sharing of approximately 5% of naive CD4 clonotypes.

The specimen sequenced was naive CD8+ T cells sorted from blood. The chain has TRBV7-9 and TRBJ1-2, with D unresolved. This TCR came from a woman aged 25-40 years in good health. The CDR3: CASSLGTYGYTF. CDR3 nucleotide sequence: TGTGCCAGCAGCTTAGGCACCTATGGCTACACCTTC.